The 4 T cell receptor beta chains reported below all come from one sample, sequenced in a study of blood T cell repertoires in COVID-19. The table came from immunoSEQ multiplex PCR; TCRdb's copy has only in-frame clones and leaves some out. Here the sample spans 310,000 or so clones, 75% to 95% being singletons. The sequencing input was PBMCs or T cells enriched from blood (not recorded which). All receptors come from a woman in her twenties or thirties who had recovered from COVID-19.

The chain joins TRBV5-8 to TRBJ2-2, with 7 bases aligning to TRBD1. Trimming at V came to 4 bases and at J to 7 bases, leaving 7 bases not matched to a gene. Germline CDR1 SGHTS, CDR2 YDEGEE. This CDR3 has 14 residues. CDR3 sequence reads: CASSQRQGFGELFF. The CDR3 DNA reads TGTGCCAGCAGCCAAAGACAGGGATTCGGGGAGCTGTTTTTT.

This chain links TRBV15 with TRBJ2-1; 8 bases line up with TRBD1. The CDR3 loop spans 15 amino acids. Germline V gene data show CDR1 as LNHNV and CDR2 as YYDKDF (reference sequence). Losses at the gene ends were 3 bases for V and 7 bases for J; bases not matched to a gene: 8. CDR3 in amino acids: CATSSGQGARNEQFF. CDR3 in DNA: TGTGCCACCAGCAGTGGGCAGGGGGCGCGAAATGAGCAGTTCTTC.

The V call is TRBV5-5, the J call TRBJ1-2; tentative D call: TRBD1 (5 bases). V was clipped by 2 bases and J by 0 bases, with 11 bases between them. Germline loops: CDR1 SGHKS, CDR2 YYEKEE (reference sequence). The length of the CDR3 is 15 residues. CDR3 bases: TGTGCCAGCAGCTTTTTAACGGGGGCTAACTATGGCTACACCTTC. Amino acid sequence: CASSFLTGANYGYTF.

This rearrangement joins TRBV10-3 to TRBJ2-5, with 8 bases identical to TRBD1. The germline CDR1 and CDR2 sequences are ENHRY and SYGVKD. The CDR3 covers 15 residues. With 4 bases clipped from V and 3 bases from J, the junction kept 7 bases outside the gene matches. The CDR3 protein is CAISVDRGPEETQYF. For the CDR3, the DNA is TGTGCCATCAGTGTTGACAGGGGCCCTGAAGAGACCCAGTACTTC.